These 27 T cell receptor beta chains were all obtained from the same sample, sequenced in a study of blood T cell repertoires in COVID-19 (dated by TCRdb to the early 2020s). Library construction relied on the immunoSEQ multiplex PCR assay. Not all clones reach the TCRdb copy of this immuneACCESS table, which keeps in-frame sequences only. Checked studies attribute under half of the gap to unresolved V genes and leave the rest unexplained. This sample gives about 150,000 clones in total; over 80% of them show up just once. Of the sample, over 2% is held by the ten largest clones. Material: peripheral blood. Receptors were obtained from a man aged 50 to 60 with active COVID-19.

V usage is TRBV7-9 and J usage is TRBJ1-1; D perhaps matches TRBD1 (5 bases). The CDR3 consists of 18 residues. Germline V gene data show CDR1 as SEHNR and CDR2 as FQNEAQ (reference sequence). Trimming removed 5 bases from V and 1 base from J, with 23 bases in between. Written as DNA, the CDR3 is TGTGCCAGCAGCCTCGCCCCTCTTAGGGCAGGGCCGAACACTGAAGCTTTCTTT. It codes for CASSLAPLRAGPNTEAFF. The full variable domain, with the rest looked up from reference TRBV7-9 and TRBJ1-1, is DTGVSQNPRHKITKRGQNVTFRCDPISEHNRLYWYRQTLGQGPEFLTYFQNEAQLEKSRLLSDRFSAERPKGSFSTLEIQRTEQGDSAMYLCASSLAPLRAGPNTEAFFGQGTRLTVV.

This clone came up a few times. The chain has TRBV6-5 and TRBJ2-7; 7 bases are a match to TRBD2. CDR3 length: 15 residues. V lost 6 bases, J lost 2 bases, and 10 bases stayed unmatched. The V gene's germline CDR1 is MNHEY and CDR2 SVGAGI. The CDR3 reads CASRGPGLAAYEQYF. The CDR3 bases are TGTGCCAGCAGAGGCCCGGGGCTAGCGGCCTACGAGCAGTACTTC.

The chain has TRBV7-2 and TRBJ2-7; tentatively, D is TRBD1 (5 bases). V was pared by 4 bases and J by 2 bases, with 9 bases between. The CDR3 covers 13 residues. CDR1 is SGHTA, CDR2 FQGNSA, per germline. The CDR3 coding sequence is TGTGCCAGCAGCTGGGGCGCCCCCTACGAGCAGTACTTC. It yields the protein CASSWGAPYEQYF. Filled out from reference TRBV7-2 and TRBJ2-7, the complete variable domain reads GAGVSQSPSNKVTEKGKDVELRCDPISGHTALYWYRQSLGQGLEFLIYFQGNSAPDKSGLPSDRFSAERTGGSVSTLTIQRTQQEDSAVYLCASSWGAPYEQYFGPGTRLTVT.

This clone was seen a single time. The chain's CDR3 is CASRPSLTGSSGANVLTF. The DNA for the CDR3 is TGTGCCAGTAGGCCCAGTTTGACAGGTAGCTCTGGGGCCAACGTCCTGACTTTC. The genes are TRBV19 and TRBJ2-6; weak D call: TRBD1 (6 bases). Per germline, CDR1 LNHDA and CDR2 SQIVND (reference sequence). This CDR3 comprises 18 residues. Trimming pared 6 bases from V and 0 bases from J, leaving 18 bases between.

The CDR3 DNA follows: TGTGCCAGCAGTGCCTCGAGGACAGGGTACGCCGGGGAGCTGTTTTTT. Its protein product is CASSASRTGYAGELFF. V is TRBV27 and J is TRBJ2-2, with TRBD1 matching 8 bases. CDR3 length equals 16 residues. Unmatched junction bases numbered 11, after V lost 5 bases and J lost 6 bases. Germline values: CDR1 MNHEY, CDR2 SMNVEV (reference sequence).

The chain joins TRBV7-8 to TRBJ2-7; TRBD2 is a possible D gene (6 bases). The CDR3 is 16 residues long. Trimming left V 5 bases short and J 2 bases short, with 19 bases between. Germline CDR1 SGHVS, CDR2 FQNEAQ. CDR3 nucleotides: TGTGCCAGCAGCCCCTACCGGGTGGCGGGGCCCTACGAGCAGTACTTC. Its protein product is CASSPYRVAGPYEQYF.

The rearrangement joins TRBV2 to TRBJ2-5; 12 positions match TRBD2. J was trimmed by 4 bases and V by 7 bases; bases with no gene match: 10. CDR1 and CDR2 from the germline V gene are SNHLY and FYNNEI. This CDR3 spans 16 amino acids. The CDR3 sequence is CASTGTSGFKGETQYF. The CDR3 DNA sequence: TGTGCCAGCACCGGGACTAGCGGGTTTAAGGGAGAGACCCAGTACTTC.

This clone is a singleton in its sample. The CDR3 is CASSYPRGGDGNTIYF. CDR3 nucleotides: TGTGCCAGCAGCTATCCCCGAGGGGGCGACGGAAACACCATATATTTT. V and J are TRBV7-9 and TRBJ1-3; 7 nucleotides line up with TRBD1. Trimming removed 4 bases from V and 4 bases from J; junction bases left unmatched: 10. This CDR3 has 16 amino acids. CDR1 and CDR2 from the germline V gene are SEHNR and FQNEAQ (reference sequence).

This clone has more than one count but fewer than ten. J is TRBJ1-1 and V is TRBV18, with D hard to call. V lost 6 bases and J 1 base, leaving 12 bases between the germline ends. Germline V gene lookup returns CDR1 KGHSH and CDR2 LQKENI. CDR3 length: 14 amino acids. CDR3 protein: CASSPAGQNTEAFF. In DNA, the CDR3 is TGTGCCAGCTCCCCAGCGGGTCAGAACACTGAAGCTTTCTTT.

The V call is TRBV6-1, the J call TRBJ2-7, with unresolved D. The CDR3 consists of 17 residues. Germline CDR1 reads MNHNS; CDR2 reads SASEGT. The V gene lost 0 bases and the J gene lost 5 bases, with 20 bases spanning the gap. The CDR3 DNA follows: TGTGCCAGCAGTGAAGCCGGAACCCGAACAGTTCAGGACGAGCAGTACTTC. It yields the protein CASSEAGTRTVQDEQYF.

The chain combines TRBV5-1 with TRBJ1-5; the match to TRBD1 covers 8 bases. This CDR3 region has 15 residues. The germline gives CDR1 SGHRS, CDR2 YFSETQ. The J segment lost 5 bases and the V segment lost 4 bases, leaving 8 bases of the junction unmatched. The CDR3 region is CASSPGVTGDQPQHF. DNA of the CDR3: TGCGCCAGCAGCCCTGGAGTGACAGGGGATCAGCCCCAGCATTTT.

This clone was recorded only once. The V and J genes are TRBV28 and TRBJ1-2; TRBD1 matches 8 bases. The CDR3 runs 15 residues. Germline V CDR1 and CDR2: MDHEN, SYDVKM. V trimming: 1 base; J trimming: 3 bases; junction bases outside the gene matches: 4. The CDR3 is CASSLSLQGDYGYTF. CDR3 nucleotides: TGTGCCAGCAGTTTATCTCTACAGGGGGACTATGGCTACACCTTC.

A single count supports this clone. The rearrangement links TRBV5-1 to TRBJ1-1; a weak D match, TRBD1 (6 bases). This CDR3 contains 15 residues. The V end lost 2 bases, the J end lost 0 bases, and 11 bases lay between the germline ends. Germline lookup yields CDR1 SGHRS and CDR2 YFSETQ. The CDR3 DNA reads as TGCGCCAGCAGCTTATCAGGGGATATGAACACTGAAGCTTTCTTT. It is translated as CASSLSGDMNTEAFF.

This sequence joins TRBV27 and TRBJ2-1; the match to TRBD1 covers 9 bases. V lost 6 bases, J lost 8 bases, and 5 bases stayed unmatched. There are 13 residues in the CDR3. Germline CDR1 is MNHEY and CDR2 is SMNVEV (reference sequence). CDR3 nucleotide sequence: TGTGCCAGCAGGGGGACAGGGAAAGATGAGCAGTTCTTC. Translation: CASRGTGKDEQFF.

This sequence joins TRBV15 and TRBJ1-4; D possibly corresponds to TRBD1 (5 bases). V gave up 5 bases and J gave up 2 bases, with 9 bases separating them. CDR1 and CDR2 (germline): LNHNV, YYDKDF (reference sequence). This CDR3 spans 14 amino acids. CDR3: CATSVRVTNEKLFF. CDR3 in DNA: TGTGCCACCAGCGTCAGGGTTACTAATGAAAAACTGTTTTTT.

This sequence joins TRBV7-8 and TRBJ2-5; TRBD2 might be the D (7 bases). Germline-derived CDR1 and CDR2 are SGHVS and FQNEAQ. This CDR3 has 15 amino acids. Trimming stripped 2 bases from V and 5 bases from J, with 15 bases between. The CDR3 coding sequence is TGTGCCAGCAGCTTACAGGGGATGGGGGGGGAGACCCAGTACTTC. Translated: CASSLQGMGGETQYF.

This chain uses TRBV18 with TRBJ2-7; 12 bases are shared with TRBD1. Germline V gives CDR1 KGHSH, CDR2 LQKENI. This CDR3 is built from 14 residues. After removal of 3 bases from V and 7 bases from J, the junction contained 4 bases not matched to a gene. The CDR3: CASSPGQGAWEQYF. The CDR3 DNA sequence: TGTGCCAGCTCACCGGGACAGGGGGCTTGGGAGCAGTACTTC.

The chain uses TRBV6-5 and TRBJ2-7; TRBD2 is a possible D gene (6 bases). The CDR3 loop spans 13 amino acids. Germline CDR1 and CDR2: MNHEY and SVGAGI. V shed 6 bases and J shed 4 bases, with 13 bases lying between them. The CDR3 DNA follows: TGTGCCAGCAGCCGCGGAGGGGATTACGAGCAGTACTTC. Translation: CASSRGGDYEQYF.

J is TRBJ2-3 and V is TRBV10-3; D is perhaps TRBD1 (6 bases). CDR3 length: 19 residues. Germline lookup yields CDR1 ENHRY and CDR2 SYGVKD. The ends were cut back, 2 bases at V and 0 bases at J, with 21 bases in the middle. For the CDR3, the DNA is TGTGCCATCAGTGAGCCAGGGGTGGGGGAGACCTCTAGCACAGATACGCAGTATTTT. Its translation is CAISEPGVGETSSTDTQYF.

This rearrangement joins TRBV4-3 to TRBJ1-3, with D unclear. CDR1 LGHNA and CDR2 YSLEER come from the germline V gene. This CDR3 is built from 14 residues. Trimming removed 4 bases from V and 0 bases from J, with 7 bases in between. The chain's CDR3 is CASSPGSSGNTIYF. CDR3 in DNA: TGCGCCAGCAGCCCCGGGAGCTCTGGAAACACCATATATTTT.

The chain carries TRBV28 and TRBJ2-1, with a possible D match to TRBD2 (5 bases). The CDR3 totals 11 residues. V was cut by 2 bases and J by 12 bases, with 8 bases left in between. CDR1 is MDHEN, CDR2 SYDVKM, per germline. CDR3 amino acids: CASSLRRGQFF. Here the CDR3 DNA reads TGTGCCAGCAGTTTACGTCGGGGGCAGTTCTTC.

This clone has more than one count but fewer than ten. The chain joins TRBV4-1 to TRBJ1-5; 8 nucleotides line up with TRBD1. This CDR3 is built from 15 residues. V lost 3 bases to trimming and J lost 2 bases; unmatched junction nucleotides: 3. Germline V gene data show CDR1 as MGHRA and CDR2 as YSYEKL. The chain's CDR3 is CASSHPTGGNQPQHF. Written as DNA, the CDR3 is TGCGCCAGCAGCCACCCGACAGGGGGCAATCAGCCCCAGCATTTT.

V and J are TRBV19 and TRBJ2-2; 7 bases map to TRBD1. The CDR3 spans 16 residues. Trimming took 4 bases from V and 4 from J; bases not matched to a gene: 9. The germline V gene has CDR1 LNHDA and CDR2 SQIVND (reference sequence). The CDR3 spells CASSSPSGTATGELFF. Written as DNA, the CDR3 is TGTGCCAGTAGTAGTCCCTCGGGGACAGCCACCGGGGAGCTGTTTTTT.

The chain employs TRBV7-6 and TRBJ2-5, with 10 positions matching TRBD2. The CDR3 runs to 15 residues. Germline V gene data show CDR1 as SGHVS and CDR2 as FNYEAQ. The junction had 5 bases not matched to a gene; V was cut back by 2 bases and J by 5 bases. The DNA of the CDR3 is TGTGCCAGCAGCTTAAATAGCGGGGGGCGGGAGACCCAGTACTTC. It codes for CASSLNSGGRETQYF.

The chain couples TRBV6-1 to TRBJ1-1; the D gene is possibly TRBD1 (6 bases). This CDR3 has 13 residues. V was trimmed by 3 bases and J by 10 bases, leaving 15 bases between them. CDR1 and CDR2 (germline): MNHNS, SASEGT. In DNA form, the CDR3 reads TGTGCCAGCAGTGATAATACGGGGGGCCGAGCTTTCTTT. Its translation is CASSDNTGGRAFF.

The CDR3 sequence: CATTRQGSGNTIYF. The CDR3 region has the DNA TGTGCCACCACCCGACAGGGATCTGGAAACACCATATATTTT. The rearrangement joins TRBV15 to TRBJ1-3, with 7 bases fitting TRBD1. Germline values: CDR1 LNHNV, CDR2 YYDKDF (reference sequence). CDR3 length equals 14 residues. V was pared by 7 bases and J by 1 base, with 4 bases of the junction left unmatched. The whole variable domain, filled in from reference TRBV15 and TRBJ1-3, reads DAMVIQNPRYQVTQFGKPVTLSCSQTLNHNVMYWYQQKSSQAPKLLFHYYDKDFNNEADTPDNFQSRRPNTSFCFLDIRSPGLGDTAMYLCATTRQGSGNTIYFGEGSWLTVV.

The chain has TRBV18 and TRBJ2-7; 8 nucleotides agree with TRBD1. There are 16 residues in the CDR3. V lost 3 bases and J lost 5; bases outside the gene matches: 12. The V gene's germline CDR1 is KGHSH and CDR2 LQKENI. The chain's CDR3 is CASSPIGQGNSDEQYF. The CDR3 DNA follows: TGTGCCAGCTCACCCATCGGACAGGGTAATTCCGACGAGCAGTACTTC.